The clone carrying this T cell receptor (beta chain) was seen a handful of times. The data were taken from a study of identical twins. TCRdb independently ran MiXCR on the 5' RACE reads; one entry per CDR3 protein. The repertoire holds about 520,000 distinct CDR3 sequences, with 22% as singletons. CDR1 and CDR2 from the germline V gene are MNHEY and SVGEGT. Trimming cost V 5 bases and J 0 bases, with 26 bases left between them. This CDR3 spans 20 amino acids. The same specimen was also included in a second study, on T cells expressing NK-cell markers. That publication notes: Out of eight donors sequenced, seven tested HCMV-seropositive and the remaining one seronegative.

The chain couples TRBV6-2 or TRBV6-3 to TRBJ2-1; D might be TRBD2 (5 bases). The sequencing sample was made of CD4+ T cells sorted from blood. This TCR was recovered from a woman aged 18-29 years in good health. CDR3 residues: CASSPTPLTLAFSSYNEQFF. The CDR3 coding sequence is TGTGCCAGCAGTCCTACTCCACTGACCTTAGCGTTTAGCTCCTACAATGAGCAGTTCTTC.